The T cell receptor beta chain under discussion was sequenced for a study of shared clonotypes between healthy human individuals. On the study more broadly: Each donor's CD8 memory used one plate, CD8 naive two, each CD4 subset three.

Clones were read by immunoSEQ multiplex PCR, and TCRdb kept only the in-frame ones, dropping some. This table has millions of clones, approximately 93% appearing once. The CDR3 is 13 amino acids. The V and J ends lost 4 bases and 0 bases respectively, with 6 bases between them. Germline V gene data show CDR1 as SGHAT and CDR2 as FQNNGV. Sequencing was performed on naive CD4+ T cells from PBMCs. Noted subset: CD45RA+ positively selected. The V gene is TRBV11-2, the J gene TRBJ1-1, with D hard to call. The TCR originated in a man aged 18 to 30 in good health. Some clones in this sample may be carry-over from other donors' samples. In DNA, the CDR3 is TGTGCCAGCAGCTCCCTCATGAACACTGAAGCTTTCTTT. Its protein product is CASSSLMNTEAFF.